The sequence of this T cell receptor beta chain was determined in a study of shared clonotypes between healthy human individuals. Into CD45RA+ naive and CD45RA-negative memory subsets, the CD4+ cells were split. Investigators spread the genomic DNA of each subset evenly over several immunoSEQ plates. Data came from immunoSEQ multiplex PCR; TCRdb stores just in-frame clones and leaves some out. The data contain around 1,000,000 clones, 70% to 80% of them singletons. Specimen: memory CD4+ T cells from PBMCs. Subset: CD45RA-negative fraction. This TCR derives from a man in his late teens or twenties in good health. Some clones in this sample may be carry-over from other donors' samples.

Here the CDR3 reads CASSQSTAAHYEQYF. The CDR3 bases are TGCGCCAGCAGCCAATCAACGGCAGCCCATTACGAGCAGTACTTC. The chain joins TRBV4-3 to TRBJ2-7; D is undetermined. Trimming stripped 2 bases from V and 4 bases from J, with 15 bases between. Germline V gene sequence: CDR1 LGHNA, CDR2 YSLEER. CDR3 length: 15 residues.